This T cell receptor (beta chain) was recovered during a study of blood T cell repertoires in COVID-19. The overall study: Material from acute and convalescent COVID-19 was sourced from the United States, Italy and Spain. T cells, B-cell-depleted T cells, or PBMCs supplied cDNA or gDNA.

Clinical history as reported by participants underpinned cohort assignment. Before being deemed recovered, Cohort 3 donors had two negative PCRs, clearance, or symptom resolution. V lost 1 base and J lost 2, with 11 bases in between. The CDR3 is 15 amino acids. Per germline, CDR1 SGHVS and CDR2 FNYEAQ. The table came from immunoSEQ multiplex PCR; TCRdb's copy has only in-frame clones and leaves some out. Of about 200,000 clones detected, 82% appear once; the ten largest clones hold about an eighth. The rearrangement joins TRBV7-6 to TRBJ1-2, with D unresolved. The clonotype originates from a man in his forties who had recovered from COVID-19. Material for sequencing was PBMCs or T cells enriched from blood (not recorded which). Here the CDR3 reads CASSLDLSGNYGYTF. Written as DNA, the CDR3 is TGTGCCAGCAGCTTAGATTTAAGCGGGAACTATGGCTACACCTTC.